This T cell receptor beta chain derives from a study of shared clonotypes between healthy human individuals. In germline, CDR1 is SGHDT, CDR2 YYEEEE. This CDR3 comprises 15 residues. V lost 0 bases to trimming and J lost 3 bases, with 10 bases between them. Profiling relied on immunoSEQ multiplex PCR, and the TCRdb table lists in-frame clones only, not all of them. Of under 2,000,000 clones listed, about 94% are singletons. CD45RO-negative, CCR7-selected cells formed the naive CD8 fraction, which excluded terminally differentiated effector memory CD45RA+ cells. Specimen: naive CD8+ T cells sorted from blood. The chain combines TRBV5-6 with TRBJ1-5; the D is unclear. This receptor was identified in a man between 18 and 29 years old in good health. Here the CDR3 DNA reads TGTGCCAGCAGCTTGGGCGAAGGCTCCAATCAGCCCCAGCATTTT. Protein: CASSLGEGSNQPQHF.